One and the same sample provided the 14 T cell receptor beta chains below, sequenced in a study of shared clonotypes between healthy human individuals. Measured with immunoSEQ multiplex PCR; TCRdb has only the in-frame clones, and not every one. Here the sample spans about 2.1 million clones, approximately 92% being singletons. Naive CD8 cells, CD45RO-negative and positively selected for CCR7, excluded terminally differentiated effector memory CD45RA+ cells. The specimen was naive CD8+ T cells from PBMCs. The receptors stem from a man younger than 30 in good health. Some clones in this sample may be carry-over from other donors' samples.

The chain couples TRBV6-5 to TRBJ2-5, with 10 bases aligning to TRBD1. The CDR3 spans 14 residues. V trimming: 6 bases; J trimming: 5 bases; junction bases outside the gene matches: 6. CDR1 MNHEY and CDR2 SVGAGI come from the germline V gene. DNA for the CDR3: TGTGCCAGCAGCAGACAGGGGGCGGTGGAGACCCAGTACTTC. It specifies CASSRQGAVETQYF.

V usage is TRBV7-8 and J usage is TRBJ2-2; 9 nucleotides agree with TRBD2. The germline CDR1 and CDR2 sequences are SGHVS and FQNEAQ. This CDR3 comprises 16 residues. J lost 0 bases, V lost 4 bases, and 3 bases had no gene match. For the CDR3, the DNA is TGTGCCAGCAGCTCTAGCGGGAACACGAACACCGGGGAGCTGTTTTTT. Its translation is CASSSSGNTNTGELFF.

The V gene is TRBV6-1, the J gene TRBJ2-1; possibly TRBD2 for D (5 bases). With 10 bases removed from V and 0 bases from J, the gap between germline ends came to 13 bases. In germline, CDR1 is MNHNS, CDR2 SASEGT. The CDR3 runs 14 residues. CDR3 sequence (DNA): TGTGCCACCGGTGGGCTAGCCTCCTACAATGAGCAGTTCTTC. The encoded protein is CATGGLASYNEQFF.

V gene TRBV11-3 combines with J gene TRBJ2-1; 7 positions match TRBD2. V shed 6 bases, J shed 1 base, and the junction held 6 bases outside the gene matches. The CDR3 contains 15 residues. Germline V gene data show CDR1 as SGHNT and CDR2 as YENEEA. CDR3 nucleotides: TGTGCCAGCAGTTCTTACGGGGGGTCCTACAATGAGCAGTTCTTC. Its translation: CASSSYGGSYNEQFF. Using reference TRBV11-3 and TRBJ2-1 for the parts outside the CDR3, the full variable domain is EAGVVQSPRYKIIEKKQPVAFWCNPISGHNTLYWYLQNLGQGPELLIRYENEEAVDDSQLPKDRFSAERLKGVDSTLKIQPAELGDSAVYLCASSSYGGSYNEQFFGPGTRLTVL.

This clone was counted only a few times. Within the sample, other DNA sequences also encode this same CDR3. J is TRBJ1-2 and V is TRBV7-9; unclear D gene. This CDR3 has 14 amino acids. CDR1 SEHNR and CDR2 FQNEAQ come from the germline V gene (reference sequence). V lost 1 base, J lost 4 bases, and 10 bases lay in between. CDR3 residues: CASSLGGSIYGYTF. In nucleotides, the CDR3 is TGTGCCAGCAGCTTAGGCGGCAGCATCTATGGCTACACCTTC.

The chain links TRBV6-5 to TRBJ2-5; TRBD1 agrees at 7 bases. Germline lookup yields CDR1 MNHEY and CDR2 SVGAGI. The CDR3 totals 15 residues. The ends lost 5 bases at V and 2 bases at J; junction bases unmatched: 8. This chain's CDR3 is CASSQYGTAQETQYF. The CDR3 region has the DNA TGTGCCAGCAGTCAATATGGGACAGCACAAGAGACCCAGTACTTC.

V is TRBV15 and J is TRBJ2-1, with D tentatively TRBD2 (5 bases). Trimming took 5 bases from V and 7 from J, leaving 18 bases between them. Germline CDR1 and CDR2: LNHNV and YYDKDF (reference sequence). The CDR3 length is 15 residues. The CDR3 protein is CATSSLRAAGNEQFF. In DNA, the CDR3 is TGTGCCACCAGCTCCCTGAGGGCCGCTGGGAATGAGCAGTTCTTC.

The chain recombines TRBV14 with TRBJ2-7; tentatively, D is TRBD2 (6 bases). Trimming pared 0 bases from V and 3 bases from J, leaving 12 bases between. Germline CDR1 SGHDN, CDR2 FVKESK. There are 15 residues in the CDR3. The CDR3 here is CASSQDLGGNYEQYF. The DNA of the CDR3 is TGTGCCAGCAGCCAAGATCTGGGGGGAAACTACGAGCAGTACTTC.

This clone has only one observation. The chain combines TRBV10-3 with TRBJ2-3; possibly TRBD1 for D (5 bases). V was cut by 7 bases and J by 0 bases, with 8 bases left in between. Germline V lookup: CDR1 ENHRY, CDR2 SYGVKD. This CDR3 has 13 amino acids. This CDR3 is CAINPGSTDTQYF. The DNA of the CDR3 is TGTGCCATCAACCCAGGGAGCACAGATACGCAGTATTTT.

V is TRBV7-2 and J is TRBJ2-1; 9 bases are a match to TRBD2. The germline CDR1 and CDR2 sequences are SGHTA and FQGNSA. J was trimmed by 10 bases and V by 6 bases; bases with no gene match: 13. The CDR3 runs 15 residues. The CDR3 region has the DNA TGTGCCAGCAGAGATACTAGGGGCGGGGGGGGAGAGCAGTTCTTC. Translated, it gives CASRDTRGGGGEQFF.

The chain links TRBV2 to TRBJ1-1; D remains unclear. Germline CDR1 is SNHLY and CDR2 is FYNNEI. Trimming took 2 bases from V and 1 from J, leaving 5 bases between them. This CDR3 has 13 residues. The CDR3 DNA reads TGTGCCAGCAGTGAAACGGAGAACACTGAAGCTTTCTTT. It is translated as CASSETENTEAFF.

The chain has TRBV9 and TRBJ2-7; D is undetermined. The CDR3 is made up of 14 amino acids. Germline V gives CDR1 SGDLS, CDR2 YYNGEE. Trimming pared 3 bases from V and 0 bases from J, leaving 10 bases between. The CDR3 here is CASSARSSSYEQYF. CDR3 DNA: TGTGCCAGCAGCGCTCGTTCCAGCTCCTACGAGCAGTACTTC.

V gene TRBV11-2 combines with J gene TRBJ2-2; the D is unclear. CDR1 is SGHAT, CDR2 FQNNGV, per germline. The CDR3 contains 16 residues. Trimming stripped 5 bases from V and 1 base from J, with 14 bases between. The CDR3 nucleotides are TGTGCCAGCAGCCCCCGAGATCCGGTGAACACCGGGGAGCTGTTTTTT. Its protein is CASSPRDPVNTGELFF.

The chain joins TRBV28 to TRBJ2-1; D may match TRBD1 or TRBD2 (5 bases each). There are 13 residues in the CDR3. Deletions cut 3 bases from V and 5 bases from J, with 8 bases between. Germline V gene data show CDR1 as MDHEN and CDR2 as SYDVKM. The DNA for the CDR3 is TGTGCCAGCAGTTTCAGGGAGAACAATGAGCAGTTCTTC. This codes for CASSFRENNEQFF. Full variable domain (missing parts from reference TRBV28 and TRBJ2-1): DVKVTQSSRYLVKRTGEKVFLECVQDMDHENMFWYRQDPGLGLRLIYFSYDVKMKEKGDIPEGYSVSREKKERFSLILESASTNQTSMYLCASSFRENNEQFFGPGTRLTVL.